The clone carrying this T cell receptor (beta chain) was detected ten times or more. This record belongs to a study of early T cells in non-severe SARS-CoV-2 infection. The wider study: Unpaired chains resulted from sequencing bulk RNA of unsorted whole blood.

V lost 6 bases, J lost 8 bases, and 8 bases lay in between. Germline CDR1 and CDR2: LGHDT and YNNKEL (reference sequence). This CDR3 has 11 amino acids. Each single cDNA molecule received a unique molecular identifier. TCRdb passed the 5' RACE reads through MiXCR, listing each CDR3 protein once. The sample yields around 86,000 distinct CDR3 sequences, under 15% seen once. The chain uses TRBV3-1 and TRBJ2-1; D might be TRBD1 (5 bases). The specimen sequenced was whole blood. This TCR derives from an adult who was a healthcare worker with PCR-confirmed SARS-CoV-2 infection or an uninfected control (not recorded which). CDR3 sequence reads: CASSPGYEQFF. Here the CDR3 DNA reads TGTGCCAGCAGTCCAGGGTATGAGCAGTTCTTC.